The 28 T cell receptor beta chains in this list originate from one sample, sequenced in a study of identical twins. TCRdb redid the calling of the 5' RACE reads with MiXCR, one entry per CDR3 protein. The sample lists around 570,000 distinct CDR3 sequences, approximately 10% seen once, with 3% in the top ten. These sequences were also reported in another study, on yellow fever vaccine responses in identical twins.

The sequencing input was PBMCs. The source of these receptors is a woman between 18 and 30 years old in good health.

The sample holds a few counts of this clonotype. The chain's CDR3 is CASSSLQGTGELFF. The CDR3 DNA reads as TGTGCCAGCAGCTCCCTTCAGGGGACCGGGGAGCTGTTTTTT. J is TRBJ2-2 and V is TRBV7-8; the D gene is possibly TRBD1 (6 bases). The CDR3 sequence is 14 residues long. Looked up from germline, CDR1 is SGHVS and CDR2 is FQNEAQ. The germline V and J ends were trimmed by 4 bases and 5 bases, with 11 bases remaining between them.

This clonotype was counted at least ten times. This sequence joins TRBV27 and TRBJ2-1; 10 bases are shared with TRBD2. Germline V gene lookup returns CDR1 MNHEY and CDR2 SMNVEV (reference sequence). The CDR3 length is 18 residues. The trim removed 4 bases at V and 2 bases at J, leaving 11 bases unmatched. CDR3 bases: TGTGCCAGCAGTTACCCTAGCGGGGGCCCCCTAGCCTACAATGAGCAGTTCTTC. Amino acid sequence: CASSYPSGGPLAYNEQFF.

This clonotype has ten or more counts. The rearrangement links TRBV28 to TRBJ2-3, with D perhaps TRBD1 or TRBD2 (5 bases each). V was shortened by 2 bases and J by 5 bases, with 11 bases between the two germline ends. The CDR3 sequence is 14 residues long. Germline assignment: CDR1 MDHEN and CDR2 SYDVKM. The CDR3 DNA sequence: TGTGCCAGCAGTTTAGGGCGTGGGGGAGATACGCAGTATTTT. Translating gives CASSLGRGGDTQYF. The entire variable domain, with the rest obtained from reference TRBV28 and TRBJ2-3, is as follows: DVKVTQSSRYLVKRTGEKVFLECVQDMDHENMFWYRQDPGLGLRLIYFSYDVKMKEKGDIPEGYSVSREKKERFSLILESASTNQTSMYLCASSLGRGGDTQYFGPGTRLTVL.

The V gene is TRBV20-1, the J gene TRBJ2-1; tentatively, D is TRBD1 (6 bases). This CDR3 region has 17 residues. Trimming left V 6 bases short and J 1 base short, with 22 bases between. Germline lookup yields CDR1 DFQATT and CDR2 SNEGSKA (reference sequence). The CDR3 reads CSARGPPQGKSYNEQFF. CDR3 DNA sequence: TGCAGTGCCAGGGGCCCCCCTCAGGGGAAGTCCTACAATGAGCAGTTCTTC.

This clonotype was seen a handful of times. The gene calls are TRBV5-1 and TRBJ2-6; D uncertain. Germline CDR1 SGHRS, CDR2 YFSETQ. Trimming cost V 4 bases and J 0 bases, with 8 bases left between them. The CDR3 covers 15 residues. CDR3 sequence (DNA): TGCGCCAGCAGCATACAAAGCTCTGGGGCCAACGTCCTGACTTTC. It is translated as CASSIQSSGANVLTF. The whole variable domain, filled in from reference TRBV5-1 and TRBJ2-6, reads KAGVTQTPRYLIKTRGQQVTLSCSPISGHRSVSWYQQTPGQGLQFLFEYFSETQRNKGNFPGRFSGRQFSNSRSEMNVSTLELGDSALYLCASSIQSSGANVLTFGAGSRLTVL.

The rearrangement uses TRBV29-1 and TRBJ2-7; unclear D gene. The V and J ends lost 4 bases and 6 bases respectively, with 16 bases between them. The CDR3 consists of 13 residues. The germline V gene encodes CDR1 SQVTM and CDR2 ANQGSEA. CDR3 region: CSVVGGLDGEQYF. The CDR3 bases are TGCAGCGTTGTCGGTGGTCTAGACGGCGAGCAGTACTTC.

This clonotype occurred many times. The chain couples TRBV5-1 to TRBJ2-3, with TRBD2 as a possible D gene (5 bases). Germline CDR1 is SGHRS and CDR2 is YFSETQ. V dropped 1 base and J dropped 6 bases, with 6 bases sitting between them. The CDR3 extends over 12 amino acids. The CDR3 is CASSLREDTQYF. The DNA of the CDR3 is TGCGCCAGCAGCTTGAGGGAGGATACGCAGTATTTT. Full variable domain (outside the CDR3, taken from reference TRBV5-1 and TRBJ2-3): KAGVTQTPRYLIKTRGQQVTLSCSPISGHRSVSWYQQTPGQGLQFLFEYFSETQRNKGNFPGRFSGRQFSNSRSEMNVSTLELGDSALYLCASSLREDTQYFGPGTRLTVL.

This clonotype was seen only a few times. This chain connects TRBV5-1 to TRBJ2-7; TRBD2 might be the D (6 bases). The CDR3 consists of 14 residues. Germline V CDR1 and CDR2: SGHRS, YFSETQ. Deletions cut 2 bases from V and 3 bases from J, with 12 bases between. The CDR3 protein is CASSFGSLNYEQYF. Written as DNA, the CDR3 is TGCGCCAGCAGCTTCGGGAGCCTTAACTACGAGCAGTACTTC.

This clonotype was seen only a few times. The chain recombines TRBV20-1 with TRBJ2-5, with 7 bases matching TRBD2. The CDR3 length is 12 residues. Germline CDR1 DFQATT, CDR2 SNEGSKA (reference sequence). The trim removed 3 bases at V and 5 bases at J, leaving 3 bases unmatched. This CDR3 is CSARGSGETQYF. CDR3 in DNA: TGCAGTGCTAGGGGTAGCGGGGAGACCCAGTACTTC.

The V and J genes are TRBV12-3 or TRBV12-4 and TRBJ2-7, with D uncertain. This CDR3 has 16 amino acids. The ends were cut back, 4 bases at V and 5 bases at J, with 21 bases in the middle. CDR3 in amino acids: CASSSRSPSWFDEQYF. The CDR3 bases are TGTGCCAGCAGTTCCCGGAGTCCCTCCTGGTTTGACGAGCAGTACTTC.

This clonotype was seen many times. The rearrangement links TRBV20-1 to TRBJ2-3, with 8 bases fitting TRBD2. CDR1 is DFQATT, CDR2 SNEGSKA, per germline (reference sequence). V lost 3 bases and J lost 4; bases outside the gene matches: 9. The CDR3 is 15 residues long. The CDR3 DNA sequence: TGCAGTGCTAGGGGGGCAAGCGGGAGCGCAGATACGCAGTATTTT. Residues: CSARGASGSADTQYF.

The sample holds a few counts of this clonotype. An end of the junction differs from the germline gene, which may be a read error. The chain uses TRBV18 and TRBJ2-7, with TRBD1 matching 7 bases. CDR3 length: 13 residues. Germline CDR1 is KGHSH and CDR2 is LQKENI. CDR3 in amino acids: CASSPLFGDSGHF. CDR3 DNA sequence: TGTGCCAGCTCACCACTGTTCGGGGACAGTGGGCACTTC. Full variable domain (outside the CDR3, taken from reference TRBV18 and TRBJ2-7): NAGVMQNPRHLVRRRGQEARLRCSPMKGHSHVYWYRQLPEEGLKFMVYLQKENIIDESGMPKERFSAEFPKEGPSILRIQQVVRGDSAAYFCASSPLFGDSGHFGPGTRLTVT.

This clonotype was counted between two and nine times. CDR3 residues: CAISESQNNYEQYF. In DNA, the CDR3 is TGTGCCATCAGTGAGTCGCAGAATAACTACGAGCAGTACTTC. The chain has TRBV10-3 and TRBJ2-7; D unclear. CDR3 length equals 14 residues. Germline values: CDR1 ENHRY, CDR2 SYGVKD. The ends were cut back, 0 bases at V and 3 bases at J, with 9 bases in the middle.

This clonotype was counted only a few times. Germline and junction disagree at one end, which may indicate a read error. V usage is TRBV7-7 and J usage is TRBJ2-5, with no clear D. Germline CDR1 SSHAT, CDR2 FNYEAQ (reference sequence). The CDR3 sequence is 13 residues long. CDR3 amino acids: CASSSQVQETQYF. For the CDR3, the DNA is TGTGCTAGCAGCTCGCAAGTCCAAGAGACCCAGTACTTC.

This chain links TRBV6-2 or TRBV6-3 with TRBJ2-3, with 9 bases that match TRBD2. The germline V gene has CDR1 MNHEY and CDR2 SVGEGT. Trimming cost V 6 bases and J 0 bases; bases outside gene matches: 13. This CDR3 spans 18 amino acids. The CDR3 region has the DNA TGTGCCAGCAGCCCAATCTCCAGCGGGAGGCAAAGCACAGATACGCAGTATTTT. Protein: CASSPISSGRQSTDTQYF.

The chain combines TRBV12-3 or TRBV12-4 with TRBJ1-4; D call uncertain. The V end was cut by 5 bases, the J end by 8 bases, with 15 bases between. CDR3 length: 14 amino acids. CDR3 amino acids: CASSPRELGEKLFF. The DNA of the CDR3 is TGTGCCAGCAGTCCGCGGGAGTTAGGGGAAAAACTGTTTTTT.

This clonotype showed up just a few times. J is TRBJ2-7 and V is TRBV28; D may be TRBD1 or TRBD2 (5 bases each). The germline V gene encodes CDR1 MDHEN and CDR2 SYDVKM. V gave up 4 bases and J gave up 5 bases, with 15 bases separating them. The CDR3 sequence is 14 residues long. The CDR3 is CASSWGGERHEQYF. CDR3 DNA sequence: TGTGCCAGCAGTTGGGGCGGCGAGCGGCACGAGCAGTACTTC.

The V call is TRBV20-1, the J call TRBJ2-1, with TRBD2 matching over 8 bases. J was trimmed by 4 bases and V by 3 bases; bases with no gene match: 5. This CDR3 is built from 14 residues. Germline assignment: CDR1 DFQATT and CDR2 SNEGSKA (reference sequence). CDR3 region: CSARELAAYNEQFF. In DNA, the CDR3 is TGCAGTGCTAGGGAACTAGCGGCTTACAATGAGCAGTTCTTC.

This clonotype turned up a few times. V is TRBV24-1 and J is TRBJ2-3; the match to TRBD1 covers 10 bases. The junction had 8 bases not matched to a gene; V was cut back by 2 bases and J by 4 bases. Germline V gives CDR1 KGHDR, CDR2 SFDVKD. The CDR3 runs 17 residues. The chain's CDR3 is CATSDWNRDRGADTQYF. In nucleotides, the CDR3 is TGTGCCACCAGTGATTGGAACCGGGACAGGGGAGCAGATACGCAGTATTTT.

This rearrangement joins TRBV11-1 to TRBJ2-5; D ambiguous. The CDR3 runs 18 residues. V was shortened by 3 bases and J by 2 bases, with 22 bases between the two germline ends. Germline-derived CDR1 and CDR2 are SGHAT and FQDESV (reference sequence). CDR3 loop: CASSFLPPTEPAQETQYF. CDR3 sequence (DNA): TGTGCCAGCAGCTTCCTACCCCCTACCGAGCCGGCGCAAGAGACCCAGTACTTC.

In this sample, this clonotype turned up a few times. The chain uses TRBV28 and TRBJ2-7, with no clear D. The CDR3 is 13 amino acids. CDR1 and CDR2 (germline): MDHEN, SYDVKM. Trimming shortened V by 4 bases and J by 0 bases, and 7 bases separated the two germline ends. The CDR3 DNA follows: TGTGCCAGCAGTTCAGTTGCCTCCTACGAGCAGTACTTC. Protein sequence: CASSSVASYEQYF.

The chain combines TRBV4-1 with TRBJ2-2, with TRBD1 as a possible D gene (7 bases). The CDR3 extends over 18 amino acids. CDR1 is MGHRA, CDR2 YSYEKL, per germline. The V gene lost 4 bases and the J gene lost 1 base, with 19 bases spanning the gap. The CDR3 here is CASSPGAAGGLNTGELFF. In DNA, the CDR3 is TGCGCCAGCAGCCCAGGTGCTGCAGGGGGGCTGAACACCGGGGAGCTGTTTTTT.

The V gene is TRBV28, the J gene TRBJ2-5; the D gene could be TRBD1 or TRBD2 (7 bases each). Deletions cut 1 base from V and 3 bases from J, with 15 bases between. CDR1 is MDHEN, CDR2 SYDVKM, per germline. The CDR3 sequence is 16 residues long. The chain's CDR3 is CASSLSRGGGKETQYF. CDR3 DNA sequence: TGTGCCAGCAGTTTATCCAGGGGGGGAGGAAAAGAGACCCAGTACTTC.

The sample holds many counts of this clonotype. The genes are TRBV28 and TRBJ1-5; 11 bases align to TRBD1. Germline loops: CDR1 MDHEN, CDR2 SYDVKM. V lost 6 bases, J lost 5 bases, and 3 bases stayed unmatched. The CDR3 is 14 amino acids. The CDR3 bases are TGTGCCAGCAGCCGGACAGGGGGCCATCAGCCCCAGCATTTT. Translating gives CASSRTGGHQPQHF.

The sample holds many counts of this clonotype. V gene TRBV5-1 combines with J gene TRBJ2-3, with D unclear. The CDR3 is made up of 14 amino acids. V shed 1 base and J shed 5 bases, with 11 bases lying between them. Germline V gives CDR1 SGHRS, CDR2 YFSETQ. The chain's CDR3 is CASSLLTWGDTQYF. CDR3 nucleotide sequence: TGCGCCAGCAGCTTGCTAACGTGGGGAGATACGCAGTATTTT.

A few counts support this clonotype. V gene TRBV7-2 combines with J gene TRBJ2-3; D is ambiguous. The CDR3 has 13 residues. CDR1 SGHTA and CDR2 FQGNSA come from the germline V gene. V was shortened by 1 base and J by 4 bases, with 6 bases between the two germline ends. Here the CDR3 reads CASSLEFPDTQYF. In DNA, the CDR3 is TGTGCCAGCAGCTTAGAGTTTCCAGATACGCAGTATTTT.

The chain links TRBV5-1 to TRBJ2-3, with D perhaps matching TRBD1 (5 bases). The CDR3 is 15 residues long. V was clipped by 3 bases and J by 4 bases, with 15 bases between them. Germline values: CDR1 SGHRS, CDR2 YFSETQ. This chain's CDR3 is CASSWVQGRADTQYF. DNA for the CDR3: TGCGCCAGCAGCTGGGTTCAGGGAAGGGCAGATACGCAGTATTTT.

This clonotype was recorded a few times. The CDR3 DNA sequence: TGTGCCAGCAGTTCCCAACCTGGACAGAACTATGGCTACACCTTC. It specifies CASSSQPGQNYGYTF. The gene calls are TRBV6-5 and TRBJ1-2; maybe TRBD1 (6 bases). CDR1 MNHEY and CDR2 SVGAGI come from the germline V gene. V was pared by 4 bases and J by 2 bases, with 14 bases between. This CDR3 has 15 amino acids.